The rows below give T cell receptor beta chains drawn from one sample of a study of CD8+ T cells in alopecia areata. Profiled with immunoSEQ multiplex PCR; TCRdb holds only in-frame clones, not every one. The sample records around 69,000 clones, 55% to 75% being singletons. Material: CD8+ T cells sorted from blood, obtained at week 0. Receptors originate from a human donor with alopecia areata. The CDR3 runs from the conserved cysteine through the conserved F or W. Each record gives: D gene, V gene, J gene, clone size, CDR3 protein, CDR3 DNA. D genes are given only for firm matches. Clone size appears in some rows only: once, few, many, or a class for an expanded clone.

d_call: -
v_call: TRBV27
j_call: TRBJ2-1
clone_size: -
cdr3_aa: CASSLGGAYNEQFF
cdr3_nt: TGTGCCAGCAGCCTAGGTGGAGCTTACAATGAGCAGTTCTTC

d_call: -
v_call: TRBV4-3
j_call: TRBJ2-4
clone_size: once
cdr3_aa: CASSQDQGGLAKNIQYF
cdr3_nt: TGCGCCAGCAGCCAAGATCAGGGCGGACTAGCCAAAAACATTCAGTACTTC

d_call: TRBD1
v_call: TRBV30
j_call: TRBJ2-7
clone_size: -
cdr3_aa: CAWSVTGVTEQYF
cdr3_nt: TGTGCCTGGAGTGTGACAGGGGTTACCGAGCAGTACTTC

d_call: -
v_call: TRBV2
j_call: TRBJ1-2
clone_size: -
cdr3_aa: CASSEWSGGGGYTF
cdr3_nt: TGTGCCAGCAGTGAATGGTCAGGAGGAGGCGGCTACACCTTC

d_call: -
v_call: TRBV7-2
j_call: TRBJ2-5
clone_size: -
cdr3_aa: CASSRDWVKETQYF
cdr3_nt: TGTGCCAGCAGCCGGGACTGGGTCAAAGAGACCCAGTACTTC

d_call: TRBD1
v_call: TRBV2
j_call: TRBJ1-5
clone_size: once
cdr3_aa: CASSGRSADRGYQSGQPQHF
cdr3_nt: TGTGCCAGCAGCGGTCGGAGCGCGGACAGGGGGTATCAAAGTGGTCAGCCCCAGCATTTT

d_call: -
v_call: TRBV4-3
j_call: TRBJ2-7
clone_size: -
cdr3_aa: CASSPSRGTPYEQYF
cdr3_nt: TGCGCCAGCAGCCCCAGCCGGGGGACACCCTACGAGCAGTACTTC

d_call: -
v_call: TRBV28
j_call: TRBJ1-5
clone_size: few
cdr3_aa: CASSFTGLNQPQHF
cdr3_nt: TGTGCCAGCAGTTTTACAGGGCTCAATCAGCCCCAGCATTTT

d_call: -
v_call: TRBV19
j_call: TRBJ1-1
clone_size: few
cdr3_aa: CASSAGMNTEAFF
cdr3_nt: TGTGCCAGTAGTGCGGGGATGAACACTGAAGCTTTCTTT

d_call: TRBD2
v_call: TRBV6-5
j_call: TRBJ2-7
clone_size: few
cdr3_aa: CASRGLVDEQYF
cdr3_nt: TGTGCCAGCAGGGGACTAGTTGACGAGCAGTACTTC

d_call: -
v_call: TRBV4-1
j_call: TRBJ1-3
clone_size: -
cdr3_aa: CASSQDKGTPGNTIYF
cdr3_nt: TGCGCCAGCAGCCAAGATAAAGGGACGCCTGGAAACACCATATATTTT

d_call: -
v_call: TRBV28
j_call: TRBJ2-7
clone_size: once
cdr3_aa: CASTTGRVYEQYF
cdr3_nt: TGTGCCAGCACAACAGGACGGGTCTACGAGCAGTACTTC

d_call: TRBD2
v_call: TRBV13
j_call: TRBJ2-7
clone_size: -
cdr3_aa: CASSSRGTSGDASYEQYF
cdr3_nt: TGTGCCAGCAGCTCCCGGGGGACTAGCGGGGATGCTTCCTACGAGCAGTACTTC

d_call: -
v_call: TRBV27
j_call: TRBJ1-1
clone_size: -
cdr3_aa: CASSPTAGPTEAFF
cdr3_nt: TGTGCCAGCAGTCCTACGGCGGGTCCCACTGAAGCTTTCTTT

d_call: TRBD2
v_call: TRBV30
j_call: TRBJ2-3
clone_size: -
cdr3_aa: CAWIPGLAGGDTQYF
cdr3_nt: TGCGCCTGGATCCCGGGACTAGCGGGAGGAGATACGCAGTATTTT

d_call: -
v_call: TRBV5-4
j_call: TRBJ2-7
clone_size: -
cdr3_aa: CASSFSSEQYF
cdr3_nt: TGTGCCAGCAGCTTTTCGTCCGAGCAGTACTTC

d_call: TRBD2
v_call: TRBV4-1
j_call: TRBJ2-3
clone_size: -
cdr3_aa: CASSQGTSADTQYF
cdr3_nt: TGCGCCAGCAGCCAAGGGACTAGCGCAGATACGCAGTATTTT

d_call: TRBD1
v_call: TRBV27
j_call: TRBJ2-1
clone_size: -
cdr3_aa: CASSKTGGYEQFF
cdr3_nt: TGTGCCAGCAGTAAAACAGGGGGCTATGAGCAGTTCTTC

d_call: -
v_call: TRBV7-9
j_call: TRBJ2-3
clone_size: -
cdr3_aa: CASNREGADTQYF
cdr3_nt: TGTGCCAGCAACCGAGAAGGGGCGGATACGCAGTATTTT

d_call: TRBD1
v_call: TRBV13
j_call: TRBJ2-7
clone_size: -
cdr3_aa: CASSLGQGSGEQYF
cdr3_nt: TGTGCCAGCAGCCTAGGACAGGGGAGTGGGGAGCAGTACTTC

d_call: TRBD2
v_call: TRBV13
j_call: TRBJ2-3
clone_size: -
cdr3_aa: CASSPGLAGGRNTQYF
cdr3_nt: TGTGCCAGCAGCCCAGGACTAGCGGGGGGGCGCAATACGCAGTATTTT

d_call: -
v_call: TRBV27
j_call: TRBJ2-7
clone_size: once
cdr3_aa: CASSQSGLYSSYEQYF
cdr3_nt: TGTGCCAGCAGCCAAAGTGGGCTCTATAGCTCCTACGAGCAGTACTTC

d_call: -
v_call: TRBV9
j_call: TRBJ1-1
clone_size: -
cdr3_aa: CASSVGTLNTEAFF
cdr3_nt: TGTGCCAGCAGCGTAGGGACACTGAACACTGAAGCTTTCTTT

d_call: -
v_call: TRBV5-1
j_call: TRBJ2-1
clone_size: -
cdr3_aa: CASSLDAGLYNEQFF
cdr3_nt: TGCGCCAGCAGCTTGGATGCAGGGCTCTACAATGAGCAGTTCTTC

d_call: -
v_call: TRBV7-8
j_call: TRBJ2-5
clone_size: -
cdr3_aa: CASSPIGVSVEETQYF
cdr3_nt: TGTGCCAGCAGCCCCATCGGTGTTTCGGTTGAGGAGACCCAGTACTTC

d_call: -
v_call: TRBV29-1
j_call: TRBJ1-5
clone_size: -
cdr3_aa: CSVLTGRGNQPQHF
cdr3_nt: TGCAGCGTCCTAACAGGTCGTGGCAATCAGCCCCAGCATTTT

d_call: TRBD2
v_call: TRBV7-3
j_call: TRBJ2-2
clone_size: few
cdr3_aa: CASSLYPLAGAPDTGELFF
cdr3_nt: TGTGCCAGCAGCTTATATCCTCTAGCGGGGGCCCCCGACACCGGGGAGCTGTTTTTT

d_call: -
v_call: TRBV20-1
j_call: TRBJ2-7
clone_size: -
cdr3_aa: CSRSRGHEQYF
cdr3_nt: TGCAGTCGCAGCAGGGGCCACGAGCAGTACTTC

d_call: -
v_call: TRBV29-1
j_call: TRBJ2-5
clone_size: once
cdr3_aa: CSVEGRRADGDQYF
cdr3_nt: TGCAGCGTTGAAGGAAGACGAGCGGATGGTGACCAGTACTTC

d_call: TRBD1
v_call: TRBV9
j_call: TRBJ1-4
clone_size: few
cdr3_aa: CASSAEGQGWEKLFF
cdr3_nt: TGTGCCAGCAGCGCCGAAGGACAGGGCTGGGAAAAACTGTTTTTT

d_call: -
v_call: TRBV4-1
j_call: TRBJ1-5
clone_size: few
cdr3_aa: CASSQEGGGYSNQPQHF
cdr3_nt: TGCGCCAGCAGCCAAGAAGGCGGTGGGTATAGCAATCAGCCCCAGCATTTT

d_call: -
v_call: TRBV5-1
j_call: TRBJ2-1
clone_size: -
cdr3_aa: CASSLGLGESYNEQFF
cdr3_nt: TGCGCCAGCAGCCTCGGACTGGGGGAGAGTTACAATGAGCAGTTCTTC

d_call: -
v_call: TRBV29-1
j_call: TRBJ1-1
clone_size: few
cdr3_aa: CSVEEGGQLNTEAFF
cdr3_nt: TGCAGCGTTGAAGAAGGAGGTCAGTTGAACACTGAAGCTTTCTTT